This T cell receptor (beta chain) emerged from a study of shared clonotypes between healthy human individuals. Findings of the study overall: Relative to their counterparts shared across all four donors, non-shared clonotypes exhibited diminished generation probabilities. Naive subsets generally exceeded memory subsets in estimated richness.

Germline lookup yields CDR1 KGHSH and CDR2 LQKENI. CDR3 length: 15 amino acids. With 4 bases clipped from V and 8 bases from J, the junction kept 13 bases outside the gene matches. Some clones are missing from TCRdb's copy, which holds only in-frame ones; the method was immunoSEQ multiplex PCR. The table lists about 980,000 clones, 76% of them singletons. A note on this clone: Its matching antigen is unknown.

The sequenced material came from memory CD4+ T cells sorted from blood. Noted subset: CD45RA-negative fraction. This sequence originates from a man between 18 and 35 years old in good health. This sequence joins TRBV18 and TRBJ1-2, with 7 bases fitting TRBD1. CDR3 DNA sequence: TGTGCCAGCTCACATAGTTCTGACAGGGCCGGCGGCTACACCTTC. This codes for CASSHSSDRAGGYTF.